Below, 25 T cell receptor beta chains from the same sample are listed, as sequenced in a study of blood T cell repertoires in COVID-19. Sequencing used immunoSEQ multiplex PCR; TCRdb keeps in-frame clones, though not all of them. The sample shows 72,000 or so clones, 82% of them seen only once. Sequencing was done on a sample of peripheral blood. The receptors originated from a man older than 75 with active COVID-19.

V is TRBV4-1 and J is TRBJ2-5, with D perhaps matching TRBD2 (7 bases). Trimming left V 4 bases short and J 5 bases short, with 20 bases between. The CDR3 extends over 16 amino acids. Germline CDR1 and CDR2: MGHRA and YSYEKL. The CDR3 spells CASSLLGGGKGETQYF. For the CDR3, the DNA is TGCGCCAGCAGCCTGCTAGGGGGAGGGAAGGGGGAGACCCAGTACTTC.

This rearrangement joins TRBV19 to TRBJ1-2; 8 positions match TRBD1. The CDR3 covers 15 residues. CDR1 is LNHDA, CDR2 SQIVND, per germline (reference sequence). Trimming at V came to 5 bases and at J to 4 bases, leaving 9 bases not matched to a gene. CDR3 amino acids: CASSLSDRASYGYTF. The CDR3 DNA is TGTGCCAGTAGTCTCTCGGACAGGGCATCCTATGGCTACACCTTC.

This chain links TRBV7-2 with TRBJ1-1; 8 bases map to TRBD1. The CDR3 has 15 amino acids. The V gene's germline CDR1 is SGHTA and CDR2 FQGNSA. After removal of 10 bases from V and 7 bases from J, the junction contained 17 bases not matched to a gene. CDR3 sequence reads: CATQPRTGGRNEAFF. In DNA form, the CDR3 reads TGTGCCACCCAGCCAAGAACAGGGGGGAGGAATGAAGCTTTCTTT.

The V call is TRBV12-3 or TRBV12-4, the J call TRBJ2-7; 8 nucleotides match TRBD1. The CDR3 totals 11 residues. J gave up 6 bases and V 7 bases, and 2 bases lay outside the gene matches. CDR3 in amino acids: CASTTGGEQYF. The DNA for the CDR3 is TGTGCCAGCACTACAGGGGGCGAGCAGTACTTC.

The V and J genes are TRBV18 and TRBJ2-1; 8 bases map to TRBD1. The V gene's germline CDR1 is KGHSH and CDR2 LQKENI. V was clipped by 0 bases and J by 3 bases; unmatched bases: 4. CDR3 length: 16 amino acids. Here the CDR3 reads CASSPPTGVGYNEQFF. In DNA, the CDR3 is TGTGCCAGCTCACCACCGACAGGGGTGGGCTACAATGAGCAGTTCTTC.

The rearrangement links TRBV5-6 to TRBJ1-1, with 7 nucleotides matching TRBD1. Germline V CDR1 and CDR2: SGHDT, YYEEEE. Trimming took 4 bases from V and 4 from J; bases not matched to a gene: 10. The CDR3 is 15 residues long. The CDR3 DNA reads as TGTGCCAGCAGCAGGAAACAGGGGATCGGCACTGAAGCTTTCTTT. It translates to CASSRKQGIGTEAFF.

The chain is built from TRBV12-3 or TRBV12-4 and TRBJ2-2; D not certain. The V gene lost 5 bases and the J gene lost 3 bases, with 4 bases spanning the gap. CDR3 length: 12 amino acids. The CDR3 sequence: CASSLYTGELFF. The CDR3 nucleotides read TGTGCCAGCAGTCTCTACACCGGGGAGCTGTTTTTT.

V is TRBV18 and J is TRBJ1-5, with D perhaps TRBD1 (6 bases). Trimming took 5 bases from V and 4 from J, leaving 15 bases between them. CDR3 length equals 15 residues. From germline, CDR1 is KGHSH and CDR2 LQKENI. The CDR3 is CASSLTGAVNQPQHF. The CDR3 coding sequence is TGTGCCAGCTCATTGACAGGAGCCGTAAATCAGCCCCAGCATTTT.

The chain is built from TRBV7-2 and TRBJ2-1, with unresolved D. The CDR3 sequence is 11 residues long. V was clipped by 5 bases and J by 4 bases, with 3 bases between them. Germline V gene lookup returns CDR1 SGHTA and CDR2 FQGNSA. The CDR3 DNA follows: TGTGCCAGCAGCCCGTACAATGAGCAGTTCTTC. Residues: CASSPYNEQFF.

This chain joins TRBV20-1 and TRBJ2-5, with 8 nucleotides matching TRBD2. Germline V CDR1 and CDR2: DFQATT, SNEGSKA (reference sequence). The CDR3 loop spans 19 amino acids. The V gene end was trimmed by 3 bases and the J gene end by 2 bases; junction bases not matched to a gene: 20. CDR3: CSASGEPSTRGTRQETQYF. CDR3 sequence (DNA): TGCAGTGCTAGTGGGGAACCATCAACAAGGGGGACTAGGCAAGAGACCCAGTACTTC.

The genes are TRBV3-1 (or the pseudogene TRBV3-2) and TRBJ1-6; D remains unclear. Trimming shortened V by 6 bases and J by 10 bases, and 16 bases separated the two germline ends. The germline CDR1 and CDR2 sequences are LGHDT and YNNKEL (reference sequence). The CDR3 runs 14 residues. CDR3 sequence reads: CASSPEDLRSPLHF. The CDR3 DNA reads TGTGCCAGCAGTCCAGAGGACTTGCGGTCACCCCTCCACTTT.

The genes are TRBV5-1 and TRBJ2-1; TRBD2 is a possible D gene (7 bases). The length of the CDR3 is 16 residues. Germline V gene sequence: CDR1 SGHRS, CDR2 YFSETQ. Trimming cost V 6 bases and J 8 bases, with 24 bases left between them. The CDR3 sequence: CASKYLSGGTVDEQFF. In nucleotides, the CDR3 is TGCGCCAGCAAGTACCTGTCGGGGGGCACCGTCGATGAGCAGTTCTTC.

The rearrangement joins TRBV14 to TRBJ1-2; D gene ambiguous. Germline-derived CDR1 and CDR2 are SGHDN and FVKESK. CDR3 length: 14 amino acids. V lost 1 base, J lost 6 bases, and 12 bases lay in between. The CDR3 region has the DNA TGTGCCAGCAGCCAAGGGAGGACGGCTCATGGCTACACCTTC. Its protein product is CASSQGRTAHGYTF. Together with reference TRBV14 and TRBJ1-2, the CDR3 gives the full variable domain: EAGVTQFPSHSVIEKGQTVTLRCDPISGHDNLYWYRRVMGKEIKFLLHFVKESKQDESGMPNNRFLAERTGGTYSTLKVQPAELEDSGVYFCASSQGRTAHGYTFGSGTRLTVV.

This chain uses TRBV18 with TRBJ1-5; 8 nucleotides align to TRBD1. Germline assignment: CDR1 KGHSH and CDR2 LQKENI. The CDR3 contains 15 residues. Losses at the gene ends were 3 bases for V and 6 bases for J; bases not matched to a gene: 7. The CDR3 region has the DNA TGTGCCAGCTCACCCCCAGGGGGCGCGGGTCAGCCCCAGCATTTT. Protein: CASSPPGGAGQPQHF.

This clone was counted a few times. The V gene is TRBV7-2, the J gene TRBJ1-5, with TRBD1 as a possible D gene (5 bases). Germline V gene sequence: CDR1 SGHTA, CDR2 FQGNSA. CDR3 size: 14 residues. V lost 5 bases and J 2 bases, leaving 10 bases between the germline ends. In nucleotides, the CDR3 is TGTGCCAGCAGCACAGACAGTGGCAATCAGCCCCAGCATTTT. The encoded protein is CASSTDSGNQPQHF.

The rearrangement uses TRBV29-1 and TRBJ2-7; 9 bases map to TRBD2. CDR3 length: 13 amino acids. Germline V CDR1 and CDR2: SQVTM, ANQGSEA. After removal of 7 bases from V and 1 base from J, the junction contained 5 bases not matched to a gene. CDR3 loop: CSGTSGRSYEQYF. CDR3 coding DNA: TGCAGCGGCACTAGCGGGCGTTCCTACGAGCAGTACTTC.

CDR3: CASRFTAGGTYEQYF. DNA for the CDR3: TGTGCCAGCAGGTTTACGGCAGGGGGTACCTACGAGCAGTACTTC. The chain is built from TRBV6-5 and TRBJ2-7; 7 nucleotides line up with TRBD1. The germline V gene has CDR1 MNHEY and CDR2 SVGAGI. The CDR3 consists of 15 residues. V lost 6 bases to trimming and J lost 2 bases; unmatched junction nucleotides: 10.

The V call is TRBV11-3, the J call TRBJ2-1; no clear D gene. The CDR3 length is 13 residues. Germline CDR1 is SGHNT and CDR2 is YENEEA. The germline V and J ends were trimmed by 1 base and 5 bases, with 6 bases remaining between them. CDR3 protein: CASSLGPNNEQFF. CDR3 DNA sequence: TGTGCCAGCAGCTTAGGGCCAAACAATGAGCAGTTCTTC.

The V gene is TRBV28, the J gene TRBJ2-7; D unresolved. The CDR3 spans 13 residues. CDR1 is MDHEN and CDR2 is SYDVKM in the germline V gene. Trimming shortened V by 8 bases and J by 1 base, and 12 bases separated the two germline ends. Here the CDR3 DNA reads TGTGCCAGCGAGCAGGTCTCATCCTACGAGCAGTACTTC. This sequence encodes CASEQVSSYEQYF. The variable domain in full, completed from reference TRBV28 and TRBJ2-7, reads DVKVTQSSRYLVKRTGEKVFLECVQDMDHENMFWYRQDPGLGLRLIYFSYDVKMKEKGDIPEGYSVSREKKERFSLILESASTNQTSMYLCASEQVSSYEQYFGPGTRLTVT.

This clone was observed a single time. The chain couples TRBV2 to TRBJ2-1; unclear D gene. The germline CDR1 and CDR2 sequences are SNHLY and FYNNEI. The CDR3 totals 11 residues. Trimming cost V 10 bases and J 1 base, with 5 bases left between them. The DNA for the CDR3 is TGTGCCACCGGGTCCTACAATGAGCAGTTCTTC. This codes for CATGSYNEQFF.

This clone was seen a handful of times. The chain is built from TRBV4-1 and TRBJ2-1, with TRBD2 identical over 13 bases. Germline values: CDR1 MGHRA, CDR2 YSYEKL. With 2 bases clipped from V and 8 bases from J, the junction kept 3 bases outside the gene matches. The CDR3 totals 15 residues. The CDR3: CASSQPGLAGYEQFF. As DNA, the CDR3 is TGCGCCAGCAGCCAACCGGGACTAGCGGGATATGAGCAGTTCTTC.

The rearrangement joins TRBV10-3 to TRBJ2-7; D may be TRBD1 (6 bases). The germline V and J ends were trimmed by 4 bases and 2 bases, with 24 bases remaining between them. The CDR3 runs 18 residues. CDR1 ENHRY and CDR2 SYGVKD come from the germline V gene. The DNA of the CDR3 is TGTGCCATCAGTGGGGGGCCAGTTAAGAGCCCTATTACCTACGAGCAGTACTTC. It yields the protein CAISGGPVKSPITYEQYF.

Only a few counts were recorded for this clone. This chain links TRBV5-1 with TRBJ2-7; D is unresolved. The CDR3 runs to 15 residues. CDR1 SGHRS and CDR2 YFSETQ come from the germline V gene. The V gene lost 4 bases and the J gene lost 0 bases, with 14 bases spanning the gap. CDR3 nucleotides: TGCGCCAGCAGCGTCGAGAGGTTAACCTCCTACGAGCAGTACTTC. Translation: CASSVERLTSYEQYF.

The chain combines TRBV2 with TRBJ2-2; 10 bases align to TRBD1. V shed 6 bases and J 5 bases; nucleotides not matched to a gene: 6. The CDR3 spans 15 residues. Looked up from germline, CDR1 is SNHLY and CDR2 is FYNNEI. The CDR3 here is CASSLDRGSTGELFF. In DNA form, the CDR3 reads TGTGCCAGCAGCCTGGACAGGGGGTCGACCGGGGAGCTGTTTTTT.

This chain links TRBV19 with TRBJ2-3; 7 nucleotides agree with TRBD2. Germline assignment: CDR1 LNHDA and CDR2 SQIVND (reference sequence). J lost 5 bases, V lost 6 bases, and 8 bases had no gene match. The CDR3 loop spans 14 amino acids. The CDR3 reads CASSLGGTGDTQYF. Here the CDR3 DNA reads TGTGCCAGTAGCCTGGGGGGGACCGGAGATACGCAGTATTTT.